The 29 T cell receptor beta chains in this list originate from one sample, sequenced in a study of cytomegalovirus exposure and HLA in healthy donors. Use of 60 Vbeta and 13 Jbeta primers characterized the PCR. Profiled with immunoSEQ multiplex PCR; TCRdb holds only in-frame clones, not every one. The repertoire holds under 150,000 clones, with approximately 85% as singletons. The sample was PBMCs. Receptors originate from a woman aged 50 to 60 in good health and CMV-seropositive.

This CDR3 reads CASSGPGQASPTNYGYTF. The CDR3 coding sequence is TGCGCCAGCAGCGGACCGGGACAGGCTTCGCCCACTAACTATGGCTACACCTTC. The V call is TRBV5-1, the J call TRBJ1-2; 8 positions match TRBD1. From germline, CDR1 is SGHRS and CDR2 YFSETQ. The length of the CDR3 is 18 residues. V lost 4 bases to trimming and J lost 0 bases; unmatched junction nucleotides: 14.

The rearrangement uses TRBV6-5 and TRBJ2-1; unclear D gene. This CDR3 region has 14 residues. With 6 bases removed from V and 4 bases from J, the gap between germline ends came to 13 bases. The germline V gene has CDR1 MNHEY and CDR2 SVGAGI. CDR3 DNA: TGTGCCAGCAGCCTCCGGCGGCAGTACAATGAGCAGTTCTTC. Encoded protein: CASSLRRQYNEQFF.

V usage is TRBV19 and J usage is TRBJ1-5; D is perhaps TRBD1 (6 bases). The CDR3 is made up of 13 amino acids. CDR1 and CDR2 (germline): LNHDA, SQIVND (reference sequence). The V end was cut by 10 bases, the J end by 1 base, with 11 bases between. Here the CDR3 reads CAITTGSNQPQHF. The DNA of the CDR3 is TGTGCCATTACTACAGGGAGCAATCAGCCCCAGCATTTT.

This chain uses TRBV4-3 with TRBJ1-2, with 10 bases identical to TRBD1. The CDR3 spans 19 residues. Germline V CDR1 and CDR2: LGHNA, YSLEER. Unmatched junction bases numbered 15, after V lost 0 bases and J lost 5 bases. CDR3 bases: TGCGCCAGCAGCCAAGACCGACAGGGGGCCAGGGGAGAGCGATATGGCTACACCTTC. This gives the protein CASSQDRQGARGERYGYTF.

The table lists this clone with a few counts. CDR3 amino acids: CASSLDERGSYNEQFF. CDR3 nucleotide sequence: TGTGCCAGCAGCTTGGATGAGCGGGGGTCTTACAATGAGCAGTTCTTC. V gene TRBV5-6 combines with J gene TRBJ2-1; 8 bases align to TRBD2. V dropped 0 bases and J dropped 4; count of bases not matched to a gene: 6. CDR1 and CDR2 (germline): SGHDT, YYEEEE. This CDR3 region has 16 residues.

The CDR3 here is CATSRVAEGYQETQYF. The CDR3 nucleotides are TGTGCCACCAGCAGAGTTGCGGAGGGGTACCAAGAGACCCAGTACTTC. This rearrangement joins TRBV15 to TRBJ2-5, with a possible D match to TRBD2 (6 bases). The germline gives CDR1 LNHNV, CDR2 YYDKDF (reference sequence). Trimming took off 1 base at V and 0 bases at J, with 12 bases between the two ends. The CDR3 has 16 residues.

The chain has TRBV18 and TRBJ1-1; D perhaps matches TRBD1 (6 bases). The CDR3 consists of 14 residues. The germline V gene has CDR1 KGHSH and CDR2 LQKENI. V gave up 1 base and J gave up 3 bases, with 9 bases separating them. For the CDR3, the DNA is TGTGCCAGCTCACCACAGGGGGGGGACACTGAAGCTTTCTTT. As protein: CASSPQGGDTEAFF.

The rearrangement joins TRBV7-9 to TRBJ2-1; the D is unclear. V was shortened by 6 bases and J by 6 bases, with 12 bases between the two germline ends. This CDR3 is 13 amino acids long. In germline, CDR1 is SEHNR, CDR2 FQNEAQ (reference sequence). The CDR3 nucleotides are TGTGCCAGCAGAAGCCCGGGTGGCAATGAGCAGTTCTTC. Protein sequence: CASRSPGGNEQFF.

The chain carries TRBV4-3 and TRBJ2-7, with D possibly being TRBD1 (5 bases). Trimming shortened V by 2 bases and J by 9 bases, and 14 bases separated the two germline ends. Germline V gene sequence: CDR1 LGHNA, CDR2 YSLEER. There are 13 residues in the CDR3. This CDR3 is CASSQRPGLGQYF. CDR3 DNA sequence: TGCGCCAGCAGCCAAAGACCAGGGCTGGGGCAGTACTTC.

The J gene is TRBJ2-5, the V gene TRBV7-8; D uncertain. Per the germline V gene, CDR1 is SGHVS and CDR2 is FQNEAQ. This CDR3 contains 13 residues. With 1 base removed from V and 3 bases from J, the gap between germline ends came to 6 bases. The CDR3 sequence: CASSLGLKETQYF. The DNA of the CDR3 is TGTGCCAGCAGCTTAGGGCTTAAAGAGACCCAGTACTTC.

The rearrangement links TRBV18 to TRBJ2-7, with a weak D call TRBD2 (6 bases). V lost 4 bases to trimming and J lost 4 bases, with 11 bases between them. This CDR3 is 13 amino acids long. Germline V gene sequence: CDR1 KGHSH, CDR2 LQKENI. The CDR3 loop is CASSRLAGYEQYF. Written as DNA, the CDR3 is TGTGCCAGCTCACGTCTGGCGGGGTACGAGCAGTACTTC. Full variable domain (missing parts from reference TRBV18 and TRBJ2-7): NAGVMQNPRHLVRRRGQEARLRCSPMKGHSHVYWYRQLPEEGLKFMVYLQKENIIDESGMPKERFSAEFPKEGPSILRIQQVVRGDSAAYFCASSRLAGYEQYFGPGTRLTVT.

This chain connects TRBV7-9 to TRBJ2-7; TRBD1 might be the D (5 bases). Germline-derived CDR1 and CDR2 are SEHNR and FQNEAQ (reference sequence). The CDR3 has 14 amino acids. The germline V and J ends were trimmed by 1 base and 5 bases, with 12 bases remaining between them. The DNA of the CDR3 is TGTGCCAGCAGCTTAGGGCAGGGTTGGGACGAGCAGTACTTC. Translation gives CASSLGQGWDEQYF.

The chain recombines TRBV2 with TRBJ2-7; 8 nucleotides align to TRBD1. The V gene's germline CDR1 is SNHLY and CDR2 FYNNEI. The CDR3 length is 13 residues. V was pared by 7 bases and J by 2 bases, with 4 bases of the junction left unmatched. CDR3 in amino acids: CASKGTGTYEQYF. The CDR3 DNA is TGTGCCAGCAAGGGGACAGGAACCTACGAGCAGTACTTC. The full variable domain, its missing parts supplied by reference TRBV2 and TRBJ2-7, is EPEVTQTPSHQVTQMGQEVILRCVPISNHLYFYWYRQILGQKVEFLVSFYNNEISEKSEIFDDQFSVERPDGSNFTLKIRSTKLEDSAMYFCASKGTGTYEQYFGPGTRLTVT.

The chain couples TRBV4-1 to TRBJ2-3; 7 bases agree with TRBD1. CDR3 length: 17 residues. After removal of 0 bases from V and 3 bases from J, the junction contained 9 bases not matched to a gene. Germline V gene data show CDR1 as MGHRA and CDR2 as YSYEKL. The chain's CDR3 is CASSQDGTVGYTDTQYF. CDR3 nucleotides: TGCGCCAGCAGCCAAGATGGGACAGTTGGGTATACAGATACGCAGTATTTT.

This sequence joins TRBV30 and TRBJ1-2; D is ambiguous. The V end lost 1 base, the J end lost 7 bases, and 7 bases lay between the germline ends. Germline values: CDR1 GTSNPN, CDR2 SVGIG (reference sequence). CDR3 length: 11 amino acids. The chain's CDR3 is CAWSASVGYTF. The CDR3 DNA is TGTGCCTGGAGTGCATCGGTTGGCTACACCTTC. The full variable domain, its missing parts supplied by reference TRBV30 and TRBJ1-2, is SQTIHQWPATLVQPVGSPLSLECTVEGTSNPNLYWYRQAAGRGLQLLFYSVGIGQISSEVPQNLSASRPQDRQFILSSKKLLLSDSGFYLCAWSASVGYTFGSGTRLTVV.

Here the CDR3 DNA reads TGTGCCACCAGCAGAGGGATAGCGAGAGCCAAAAACATTCAGTACTTC. Encoded protein: CATSRGIARAKNIQYF. The gene calls are TRBV15 and TRBJ2-4, with TRBD2 as a possible D gene (5 bases). Looked up from germline, CDR1 is LNHNV and CDR2 is YYDKDF (reference sequence). V was trimmed by 1 base and J by 0 bases, leaving 10 bases between them. This CDR3 is 16 amino acids long.

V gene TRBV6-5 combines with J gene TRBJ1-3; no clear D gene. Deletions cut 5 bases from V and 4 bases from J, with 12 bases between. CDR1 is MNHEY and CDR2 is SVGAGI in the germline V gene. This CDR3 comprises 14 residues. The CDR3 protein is CASSPRVRGNTIYF. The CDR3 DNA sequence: TGTGCCAGCAGTCCCCGGGTCCGGGGAAACACCATATATTTT.

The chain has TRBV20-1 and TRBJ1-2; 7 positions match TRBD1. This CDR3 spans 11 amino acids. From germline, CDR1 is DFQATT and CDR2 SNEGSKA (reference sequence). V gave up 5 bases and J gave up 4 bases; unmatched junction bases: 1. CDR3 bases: TGCAGTGCTCAGGGGGGCTATGGCTACACCTTC. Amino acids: CSAQGGYGYTF.

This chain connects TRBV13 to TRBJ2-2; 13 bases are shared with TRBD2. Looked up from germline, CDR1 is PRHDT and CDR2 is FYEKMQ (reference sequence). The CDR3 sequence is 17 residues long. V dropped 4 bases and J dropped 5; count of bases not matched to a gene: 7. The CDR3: CASSSLGLAGDTGELFF. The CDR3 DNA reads TGTGCCAGCAGCTCCCTCGGACTAGCGGGGGATACCGGGGAGCTGTTTTTT.

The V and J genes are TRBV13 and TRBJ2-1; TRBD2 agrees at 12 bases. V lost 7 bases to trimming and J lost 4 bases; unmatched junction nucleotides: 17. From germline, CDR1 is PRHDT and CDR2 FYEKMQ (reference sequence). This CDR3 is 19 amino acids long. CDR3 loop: CASTSERATSGGPYNEQFF. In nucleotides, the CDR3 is TGTGCCAGCACATCAGAACGGGCGACTAGCGGGGGTCCTTACAATGAGCAGTTCTTC.

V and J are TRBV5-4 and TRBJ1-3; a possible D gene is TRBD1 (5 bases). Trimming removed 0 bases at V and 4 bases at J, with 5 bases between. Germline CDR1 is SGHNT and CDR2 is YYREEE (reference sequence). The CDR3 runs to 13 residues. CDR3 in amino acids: CASSLGTGNTIYF. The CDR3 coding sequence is TGTGCCAGCAGCTTGGGGACAGGAAACACCATATATTTT.

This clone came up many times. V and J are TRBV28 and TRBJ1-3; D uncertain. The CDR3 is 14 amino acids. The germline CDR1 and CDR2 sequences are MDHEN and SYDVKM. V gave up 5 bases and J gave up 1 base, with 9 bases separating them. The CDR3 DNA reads TGTGCCAGCAGTACAGAACAGTCTGGAAACACCATATATTTT. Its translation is CASSTEQSGNTIYF.

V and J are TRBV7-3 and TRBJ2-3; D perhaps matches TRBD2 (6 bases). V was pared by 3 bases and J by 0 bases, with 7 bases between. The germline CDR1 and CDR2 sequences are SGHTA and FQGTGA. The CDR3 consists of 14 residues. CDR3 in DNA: TGTGCCAGCAGCTTTGGAGGGAGCACAGATACGCAGTATTTT. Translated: CASSFGGSTDTQYF.

This CDR3 reads CASSQDSDSKSSYNEQFF. The CDR3 DNA reads as TGCGCCAGCAGCCAAGATTCGGACTCGAAGAGCTCCTACAATGAGCAGTTCTTC. The rearrangement uses TRBV4-3 and TRBJ2-1; TRBD2 is a possible D gene (5 bases). V was shortened by 0 bases and J by 0 bases, with 15 bases between the two germline ends. Germline CDR1 is LGHNA and CDR2 is YSLEER. The CDR3 sequence is 18 residues long.

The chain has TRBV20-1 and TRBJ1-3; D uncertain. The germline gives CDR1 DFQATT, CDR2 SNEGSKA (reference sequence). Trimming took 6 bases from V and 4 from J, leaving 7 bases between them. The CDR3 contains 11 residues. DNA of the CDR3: TGCAGTGCCGAGAGGGGAAACACCATATATTTT. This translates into CSAERGNTIYF.

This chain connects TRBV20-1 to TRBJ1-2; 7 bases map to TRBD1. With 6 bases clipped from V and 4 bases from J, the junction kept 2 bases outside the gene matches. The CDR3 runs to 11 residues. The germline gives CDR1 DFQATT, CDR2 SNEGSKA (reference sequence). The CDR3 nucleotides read TGCAGTGCCGGGACAGCCTATGGCTACACCTTC. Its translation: CSAGTAYGYTF.

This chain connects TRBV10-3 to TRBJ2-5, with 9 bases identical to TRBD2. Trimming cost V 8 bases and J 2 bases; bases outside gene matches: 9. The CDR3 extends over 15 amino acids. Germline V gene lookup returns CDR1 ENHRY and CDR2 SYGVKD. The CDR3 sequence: CAIAPRLADQETQYF. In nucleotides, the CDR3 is TGTGCCATCGCTCCCCGACTAGCGGATCAAGAGACCCAGTACTTC.

The CDR3 DNA is TGTGCCAGCAGCGTAGGGTCCCAGTGGTCCTACGAGCAGTACTTC. It encodes CASSVGSQWSYEQYF. The genes are TRBV9 and TRBJ2-7; D ambiguous. Germline V gene lookup returns CDR1 SGDLS and CDR2 YYNGEE. V dropped 0 bases and J dropped 1 base, with 11 bases sitting between them. The CDR3 has 15 amino acids.

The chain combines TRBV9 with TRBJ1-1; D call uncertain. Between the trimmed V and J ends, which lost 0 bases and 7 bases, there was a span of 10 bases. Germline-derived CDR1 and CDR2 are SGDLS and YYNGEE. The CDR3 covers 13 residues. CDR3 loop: CASSVVQPGEAFF. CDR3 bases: TGTGCCAGCAGCGTAGTCCAACCGGGTGAAGCTTTCTTT. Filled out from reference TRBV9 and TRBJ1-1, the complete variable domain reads DSGVTQTPKHLITATGQRVTLRCSPRSGDLSVYWYQQSLDQGLQFLIQYYNGEERAKGNILERFSAQQFPDLHSELNLSSLELGDSALYFCASSVVQPGEAFFGQGTRLTVV.